Detailed here is one T cell receptor (beta chain). What it binds is unknown. The data are from a study of radiotherapy plus CTLA-4 blockade in lung cancer. Study-wide background: Objective responses were observed in around 17% of patients, and disease control was achieved by roughly 29%. General observations from the study: Tumor-derived TCR clones expanded in blood after radiotherapy plus ipilimumab. In blood, early T cell clone dynamics reportedly predicted response best, together with interferon-beta.

The study treated chemo-refractory metastatic non-small-cell lung cancer patients with focal radiation plus ipilimumab CTLA-4 blockade. Trimming stripped 4 bases from V and 0 bases from J, with 10 bases between. Looked up from germline, CDR1 is GTSNPN and CDR2 is SVGIG (reference sequence). The CDR3 length is 14 residues. Clones were sequenced by immunoSEQ multiplex PCR, and TCRdb holds only the in-frame ones, with some missing. The table records tens of thousands of clones, about 77% of them present only once. The chain has TRBV30 and TRBJ1-3; no reliable D call. The starting material was peripheral blood, obtained from a patient treated with radiotherapy plus ipilimumab. The receptor comes from a human donor with non-small cell lung cancer who had stable disease on radiotherapy plus ipilimumab. The CDR3 DNA is TGTGCCTGGAATGCAGGTCACTCTGGAAACACCATATATTTT. Its protein product is CAWNAGHSGNTIYF.